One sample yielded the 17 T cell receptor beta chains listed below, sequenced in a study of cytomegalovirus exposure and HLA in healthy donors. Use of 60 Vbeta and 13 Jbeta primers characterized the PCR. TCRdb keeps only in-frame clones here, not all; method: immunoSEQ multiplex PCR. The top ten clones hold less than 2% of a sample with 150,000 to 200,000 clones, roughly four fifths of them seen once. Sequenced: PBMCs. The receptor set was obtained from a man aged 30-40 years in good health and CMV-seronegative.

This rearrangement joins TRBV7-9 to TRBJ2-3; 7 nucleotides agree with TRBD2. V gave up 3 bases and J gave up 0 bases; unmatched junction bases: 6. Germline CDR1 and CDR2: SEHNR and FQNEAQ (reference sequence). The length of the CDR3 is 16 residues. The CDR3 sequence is CASSFRTSISTDTQYF. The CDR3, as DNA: TGTGCCAGCAGCTTCCGGACTAGTATTAGCACAGATACGCAGTATTTT.

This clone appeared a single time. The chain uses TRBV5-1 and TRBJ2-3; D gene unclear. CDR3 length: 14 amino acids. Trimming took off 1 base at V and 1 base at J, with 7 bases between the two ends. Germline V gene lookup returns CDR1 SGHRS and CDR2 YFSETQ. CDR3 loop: CASSLRQRTDTQYF. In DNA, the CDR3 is TGCGCCAGCAGCTTGAGACAACGCACAGATACGCAGTATTTT.

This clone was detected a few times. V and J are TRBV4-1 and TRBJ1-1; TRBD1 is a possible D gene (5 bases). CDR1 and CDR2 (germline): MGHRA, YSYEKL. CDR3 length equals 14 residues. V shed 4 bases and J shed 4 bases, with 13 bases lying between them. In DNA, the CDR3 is TGCGCCAGCAGCCCGACAGTTTTAATCACTGAAGCTTTCTTT. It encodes CASSPTVLITEAFF.

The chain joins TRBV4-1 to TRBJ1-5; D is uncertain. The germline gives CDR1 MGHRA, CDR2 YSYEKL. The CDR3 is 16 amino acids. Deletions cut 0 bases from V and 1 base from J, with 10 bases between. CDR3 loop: CASSQDQELSNQPQHF. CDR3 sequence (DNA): TGCGCCAGCAGCCAAGATCAGGAATTAAGCAATCAGCCCCAGCATTTT.

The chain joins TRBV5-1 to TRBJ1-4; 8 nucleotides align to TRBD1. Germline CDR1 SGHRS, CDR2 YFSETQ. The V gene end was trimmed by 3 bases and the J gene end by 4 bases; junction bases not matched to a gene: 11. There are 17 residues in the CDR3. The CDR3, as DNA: TGCGCCAGCAGCTGGACAGGGTTTGGCACCGGTAATGAAAAACTGTTTTTT. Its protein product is CASSWTGFGTGNEKLFF.

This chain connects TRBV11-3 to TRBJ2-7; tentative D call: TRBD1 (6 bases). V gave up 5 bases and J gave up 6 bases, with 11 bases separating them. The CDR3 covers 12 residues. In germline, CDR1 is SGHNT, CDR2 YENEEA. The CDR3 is CASSIQGSEQYF. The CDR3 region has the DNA TGTGCCAGCAGCATACAGGGATCCGAGCAGTACTTC.

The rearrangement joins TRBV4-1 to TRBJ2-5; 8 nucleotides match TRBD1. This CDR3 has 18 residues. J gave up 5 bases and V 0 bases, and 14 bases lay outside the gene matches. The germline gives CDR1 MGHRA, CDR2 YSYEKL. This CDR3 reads CASSQDREQGVPRETQYF. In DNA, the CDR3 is TGCGCCAGCAGCCAAGATCGAGAACAGGGGGTCCCCAGGGAGACCCAGTACTTC.

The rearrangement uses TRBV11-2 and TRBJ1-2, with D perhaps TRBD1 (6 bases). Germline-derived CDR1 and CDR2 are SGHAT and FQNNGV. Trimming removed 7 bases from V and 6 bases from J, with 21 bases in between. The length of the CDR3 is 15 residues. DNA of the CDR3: TGTGCCAGCACCTCCTTTTTCGGGGGGGGGCATGGCTACACCTTC. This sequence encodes CASTSFFGGGHGYTF.

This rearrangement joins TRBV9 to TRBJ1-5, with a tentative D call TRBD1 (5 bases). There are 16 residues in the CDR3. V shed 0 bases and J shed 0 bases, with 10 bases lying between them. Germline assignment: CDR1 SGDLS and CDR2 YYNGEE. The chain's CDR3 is CASSVARGHSNQPQHF. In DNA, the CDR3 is TGTGCCAGCAGCGTAGCTAGGGGCCATAGCAATCAGCCCCAGCATTTT.

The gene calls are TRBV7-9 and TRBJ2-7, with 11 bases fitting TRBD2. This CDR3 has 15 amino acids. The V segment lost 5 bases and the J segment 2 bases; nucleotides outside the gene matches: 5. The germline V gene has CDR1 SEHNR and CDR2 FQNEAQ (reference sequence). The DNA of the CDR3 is TGTGCCAGCAGCCTACTAGCGGGAGACCCCTACGAGCAGTACTTC. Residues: CASSLLAGDPYEQYF.

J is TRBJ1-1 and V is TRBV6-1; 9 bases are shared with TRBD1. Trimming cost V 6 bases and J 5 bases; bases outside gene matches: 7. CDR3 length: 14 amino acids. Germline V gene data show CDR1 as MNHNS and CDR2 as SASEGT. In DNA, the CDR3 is TGTGCCAGCAGGCGGGACAGGGTGGATACTGAAGCTTTCTTT. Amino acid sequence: CASRRDRVDTEAFF.

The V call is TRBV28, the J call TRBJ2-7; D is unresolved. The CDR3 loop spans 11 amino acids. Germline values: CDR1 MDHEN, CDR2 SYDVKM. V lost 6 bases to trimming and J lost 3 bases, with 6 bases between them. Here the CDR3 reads CASRLNYEQYF. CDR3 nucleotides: TGTGCCAGCAGACTCAACTACGAGCAGTACTTC.

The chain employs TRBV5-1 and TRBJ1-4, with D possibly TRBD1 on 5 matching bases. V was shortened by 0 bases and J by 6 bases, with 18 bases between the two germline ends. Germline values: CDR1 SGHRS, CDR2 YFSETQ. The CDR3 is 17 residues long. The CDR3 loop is CASSLGPQGSSDEKLFF. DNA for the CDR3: TGCGCCAGCAGCTTGGGGCCCCAGGGTTCTAGTGATGAAAAACTGTTTTTT.

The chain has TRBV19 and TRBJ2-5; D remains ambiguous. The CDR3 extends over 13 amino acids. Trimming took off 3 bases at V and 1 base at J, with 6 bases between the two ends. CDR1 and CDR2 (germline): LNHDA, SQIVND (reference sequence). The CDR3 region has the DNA TGTGCCAGTAGTATGTCCAGCCAAGAGACCCAGTACTTC. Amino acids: CASSMSSQETQYF.

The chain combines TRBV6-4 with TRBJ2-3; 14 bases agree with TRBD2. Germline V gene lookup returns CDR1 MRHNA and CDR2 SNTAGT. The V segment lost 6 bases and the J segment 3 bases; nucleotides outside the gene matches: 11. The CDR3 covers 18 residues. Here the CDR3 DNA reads TGTGCCAGCAGACTCTGGACTAGCGGGAGGCCCCCGACAGATACGCAGTATTTT. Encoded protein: CASRLWTSGRPPTDTQYF.

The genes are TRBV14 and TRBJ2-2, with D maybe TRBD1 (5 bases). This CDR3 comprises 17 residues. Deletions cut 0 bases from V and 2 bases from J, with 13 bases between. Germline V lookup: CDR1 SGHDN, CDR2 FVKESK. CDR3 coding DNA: TGTGCCAGCAGCCAAGATCGTGGCAGGGCTAACACCGGGGAGCTGTTTTTT. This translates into CASSQDRGRANTGELFF.

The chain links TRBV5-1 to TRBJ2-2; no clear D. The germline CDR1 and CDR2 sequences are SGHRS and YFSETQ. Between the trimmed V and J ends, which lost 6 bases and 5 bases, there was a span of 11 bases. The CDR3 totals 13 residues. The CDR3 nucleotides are TGCGCCAGCATCGTGGGCTTAACCGGGGAGCTGTTTTTT. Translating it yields CASIVGLTGELFF.